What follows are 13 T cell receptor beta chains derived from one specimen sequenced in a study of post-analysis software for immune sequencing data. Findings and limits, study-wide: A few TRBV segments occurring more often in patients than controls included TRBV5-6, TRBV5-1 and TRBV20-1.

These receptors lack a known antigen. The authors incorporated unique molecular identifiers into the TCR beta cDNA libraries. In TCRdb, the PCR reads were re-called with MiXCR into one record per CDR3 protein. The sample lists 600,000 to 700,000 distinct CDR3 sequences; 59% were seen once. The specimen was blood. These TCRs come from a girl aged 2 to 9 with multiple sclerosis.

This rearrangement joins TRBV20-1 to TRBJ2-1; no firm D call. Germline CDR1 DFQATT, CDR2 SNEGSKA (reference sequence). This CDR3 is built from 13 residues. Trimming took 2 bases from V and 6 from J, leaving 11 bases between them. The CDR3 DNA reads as TGCAGTGCTAGACTGCCCTCGAGCAATGAGCAGTTCTTC. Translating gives CSARLPSSNEQFF.

CDR3 in DNA: TGTGCCATCAGTGAGTCGACTCCATTTTCGGGGGGCTACAATGAGCAGTTCTTC. This codes for CAISESTPFSGGYNEQFF. V is TRBV10-3 and J is TRBJ2-1; 7 nucleotides line up with TRBD2. CDR1 is ENHRY and CDR2 is SYGVKD in the germline V gene. The CDR3 runs to 18 residues. Trimming cost V 0 bases and J 3 bases; bases outside gene matches: 11.

The CDR3 nucleotides are TGTGCCAGCAGTCCCCTCTTGGCGGGAGGGCCGGGCAATGAGCAGTTCTTC. Amino acid sequence: CASSPLLAGGPGNEQFF. The genes are TRBV27 and TRBJ2-1; 9 nucleotides match TRBD2. The CDR3 is 17 residues long. Germline V gives CDR1 MNHEY, CDR2 SMNVEV (reference sequence). After removal of 5 bases from V and 6 bases from J, the junction contained 14 bases not matched to a gene.

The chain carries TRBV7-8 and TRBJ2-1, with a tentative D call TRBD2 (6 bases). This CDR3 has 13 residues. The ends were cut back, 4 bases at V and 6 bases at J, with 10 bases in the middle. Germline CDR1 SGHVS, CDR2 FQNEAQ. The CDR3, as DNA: TGTGCCAGCAGCTCTGGGGGGATCAATGAGCAGTTCTTC. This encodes CASSSGGINEQFF.

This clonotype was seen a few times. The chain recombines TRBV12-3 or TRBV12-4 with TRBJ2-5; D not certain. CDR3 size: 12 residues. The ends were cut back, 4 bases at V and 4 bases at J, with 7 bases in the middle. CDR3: CASSSLTETQYF. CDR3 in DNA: TGTGCCAGCAGTTCGCTCACAGAGACCCAGTACTTC.

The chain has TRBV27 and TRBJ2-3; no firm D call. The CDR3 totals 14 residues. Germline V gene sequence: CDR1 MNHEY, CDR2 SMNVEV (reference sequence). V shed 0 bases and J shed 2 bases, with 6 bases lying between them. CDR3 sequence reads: CASSLSAFTDTQYF. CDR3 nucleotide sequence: TGTGCCAGCAGTTTATCTGCATTCACAGATACGCAGTATTTT.

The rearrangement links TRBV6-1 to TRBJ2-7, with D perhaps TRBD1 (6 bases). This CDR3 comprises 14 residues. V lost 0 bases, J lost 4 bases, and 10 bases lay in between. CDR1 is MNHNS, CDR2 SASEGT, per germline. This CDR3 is CASSEANRVYEQYF. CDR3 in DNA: TGTGCCAGCAGTGAAGCTAACAGGGTTTACGAGCAGTACTTC.

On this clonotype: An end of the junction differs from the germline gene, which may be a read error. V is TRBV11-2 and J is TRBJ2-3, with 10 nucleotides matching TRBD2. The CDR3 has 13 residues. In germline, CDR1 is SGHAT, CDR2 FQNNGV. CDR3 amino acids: CASSLDTSGRADF. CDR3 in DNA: TGTGCCAGCAGCTTAGACACAAGCGGGAGGGCAGATTTT. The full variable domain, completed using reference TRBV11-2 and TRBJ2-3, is EAGVAQSPRYKIIEKRQSVAFWCNPISGHATLYWYQQILGQGPKLLIQFQNNGVVDDSQLPKDRFSAERLKGVDSTLKIQPAKLEDSAVYLCASSLDTSGRADFGPGTRLTVL.

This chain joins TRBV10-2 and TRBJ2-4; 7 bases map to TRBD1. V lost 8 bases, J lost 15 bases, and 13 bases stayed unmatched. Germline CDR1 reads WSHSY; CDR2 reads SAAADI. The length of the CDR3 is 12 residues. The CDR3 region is CASQLQGPVGYF. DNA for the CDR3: TGCGCCAGCCAGCTACAGGGGCCGGTGGGGTACTTC.

The CDR3 nucleotides read TGCAGCGTTGAAGGACAGGGCGAAGGCTACGAGCAGTACTTC. It encodes CSVEGQGEGYEQYF. V usage is TRBV29-1 and J usage is TRBJ2-7; TRBD1 matches at 7 bases. The CDR3 covers 14 residues. CDR1 and CDR2 (germline): SQVTM, ANQGSEA. V lost 1 base and J lost 3; bases outside the gene matches: 6.

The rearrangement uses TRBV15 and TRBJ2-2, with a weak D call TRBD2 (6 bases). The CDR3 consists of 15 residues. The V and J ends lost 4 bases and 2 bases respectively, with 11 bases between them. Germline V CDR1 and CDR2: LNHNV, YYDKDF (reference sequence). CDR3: CATSTRRGNTGELFF. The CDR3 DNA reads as TGTGCCACCAGCACCAGGAGGGGTAACACCGGGGAGCTGTTTTTT. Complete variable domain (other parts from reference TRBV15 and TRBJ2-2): DAMVIQNPRYQVTQFGKPVTLSCSQTLNHNVMYWYQQKSSQAPKLLFHYYDKDFNNEADTPDNFQSRRPNTSFCFLDIRSPGLGDTAMYLCATSTRRGNTGELFFGEGSRLTVL.

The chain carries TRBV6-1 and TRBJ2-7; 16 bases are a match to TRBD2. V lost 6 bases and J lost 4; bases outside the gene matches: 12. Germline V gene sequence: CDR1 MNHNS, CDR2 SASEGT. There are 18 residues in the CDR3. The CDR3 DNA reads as TGTGCCAGCAGCCGGGACAGGGGACTAGCGGGAGGGTCTTACGAGCAGTACTTC. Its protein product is CASSRDRGLAGGSYEQYF.

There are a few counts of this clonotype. CDR3 residues: CASSLGPDEQFF. In DNA, the CDR3 is TGTGCCAGCAGCTTAGGTCCCGATGAGCAGTTCTTC. The chain employs TRBV7-9 and TRBJ2-1; no clear D gene. The germline V gene encodes CDR1 SEHNR and CDR2 FQNEAQ (reference sequence). The CDR3 has 12 amino acids. V was cut by 1 base and J by 8 bases, with 6 bases left in between.